This TCR beta chain was found in a study of shared clonotypes between healthy human individuals. CD8 cells regarded as naive lacked CD45RO, were positively chosen for CCR7, and omitted terminally differentiated effector memory CD45RA+ cells. Per the study methods: Owing to the provision of junction-only sequences devoid of quality scores by immunoSEQ, filtering differed. The table came from immunoSEQ multiplex PCR; TCRdb's copy has only in-frame clones and leaves some out. V, J and clone size are those of that table, while D and trimming were read from the DNA. Among about 2.1 million clones, 80% to 95% were seen once, and the ten largest hold around 1.8%. Germline V gene lookup returns CDR1 SGHRS and CDR2 YFSETQ. The V end was cut by 1 base, the J end by 1 base, with 15 bases between. There are 18 residues in the CDR3.

The TCR comes from a man aged 18 to 29 in good health. Some clones in this sample may be carry-over from other donors' samples. The sample was naive CD8+ T cells from PBMCs. The chain combines TRBV5-1 with TRBJ2-6; D is uncertain. The DNA of the CDR3 is TGCGCCAGCAGCTTGATAGGAGACGCATATTCTGGGGCCAACGTCCTGACTTTC. Translation gives CASSLIGDAYSGANVLTF.